This entry lists 8 T cell receptor beta chains sequenced from one sample in a study of response to subunit inactivated influenza vaccine. Using its own MiXCR run on the RT-PCR reads, TCRdb lists one record per CDR3 protein. The table records approximately 530,000 distinct CDR3 sequences, 6.5% to 8% of them present only once. This sample comprised PBMCs from blood, obtained around 25 months after vaccination. These receptors came from a man between 50 and 75 years old who received an inactivated influenza vaccine.

This clonotype was recorded at least ten times. The chain has TRBV5-1 and TRBJ2-5, with TRBD1 identical over 10 bases. The CDR3 covers 13 residues. The germline V gene encodes CDR1 SGHRS and CDR2 YFSETQ. The junction had 5 bases not matched to a gene; V was cut back by 3 bases and J by 9 bases. Here the CDR3 DNA reads TGCGCCAGCAGCTGGGACAGGGGAACGGCCCAGTACTTC. Its translation is CASSWDRGTAQYF.

This clonotype came up many times. The chain links TRBV6-2 or TRBV6-3 to TRBJ1-2; D uncertain. Germline loops: CDR1 MNHEY, CDR2 SVGEGT. Trimming removed 2 bases at V and 0 bases at J, with 7 bases between. The CDR3 runs to 14 residues. Written as DNA, the CDR3 is TGTGCCAGCAGTTACGGGCAGTCTAACTATGGCTACACCTTC. Protein: CASSYGQSNYGYTF.

The sample holds a few counts of this clonotype. The rearrangement links TRBV10-3 to TRBJ2-7; maybe TRBD1 (6 bases). The V and J ends lost 0 bases and 5 bases respectively, with 17 bases between them. The germline CDR1 and CDR2 sequences are ENHRY and SYGVKD. The CDR3 consists of 16 residues. CDR3 bases: TGTGCCATCAGTGAGTCAAATTTGGGGGCTGTCCACGAGCAGTACTTC. Its protein is CAISESNLGAVHEQYF.

This clonotype has at least ten counts. The rearrangement links TRBV7-2 to TRBJ1-1; D ambiguous. This CDR3 is 17 amino acids long. Per the germline V gene, CDR1 is SGHTA and CDR2 is FQGNSA. The germline V and J ends were trimmed by 2 bases and 1 base, with 17 bases remaining between them. CDR3 in DNA: TGTGCCAGCAGCTTATTGGTCAGGTTGGGAACGAACACTGAAGCTTTCTTT. It encodes CASSLLVRLGTNTEAFF.

This chain uses TRBV20-1 with TRBJ1-6; TRBD1 might be the D (6 bases). Germline loops: CDR1 DFQATT, CDR2 SNEGSKA (reference sequence). The CDR3 extends over 13 amino acids. The ends were cut back, 1 base at V and 10 bases at J, with 11 bases in the middle. CDR3 nucleotide sequence: TGCAGTGCTAGAGTGACAGGAGAATCACCCCTCCACTTT. It codes for CSARVTGESPLHF.

Concerning this clonotype: Its ends do not fully match the called genes, so a read error is possible. The J gene is TRBJ2-2, the V gene TRBV3-1; D remains unclear. Germline assignment: CDR1 LGHDT and CDR2 YNNKEL (reference sequence). The CDR3 loop spans 16 amino acids. CDR3 sequence: CATSQVSGWNTGELFF. CDR3 nucleotides: TGTGCCACCAGCCAAGTTTCTGGGTGGAACACCGGGGAGCTGTTTTTT.

The CDR3 coding sequence is TGCGCCAGCAGCCGAGGGGTAGCTGGGGAGCAGTTCTTC. This sequence encodes CASSRGVAGEQFF. The chain couples TRBV4-3 to TRBJ2-1; D might be TRBD1 or TRBD2, each matching 5 bases. Trimming cost V 4 bases and J 10 bases, with 14 bases left between them. In germline, CDR1 is LGHNA, CDR2 YSLEER. This CDR3 has 13 amino acids.

This clonotype was recorded many times. V gene TRBV28 combines with J gene TRBJ2-7; 8 nucleotides match TRBD1. The CDR3 consists of 15 residues. V lost 8 bases, J lost 2 bases, and 11 bases stayed unmatched. The germline V gene has CDR1 MDHEN and CDR2 SYDVKM. In nucleotides, the CDR3 is TGTGCCAGCCAGACCCGGGACAGGAGGGCCTACGAGCAGTACTTC. Its protein product is CASQTRDRRAYEQYF.